Following are 19 T cell receptor beta chains from one sample sequenced in a study of blood T cell repertoires in COVID-19. Libraries were prepared by immunoSEQ multiplex PCR; TCRdb keeps only in-frame clonotypes and omits some of them. The repertoire holds approximately 200,000 clones, with approximately 84% as singletons. The sequenced sample consisted of PBMCs or T cells enriched from blood (not recorded which). Source of these receptors: a woman aged 25-40 years who had recovered from COVID-19.

The chain links TRBV19 to TRBJ1-2; the D gene is possibly TRBD1 (6 bases). Trimming removed 4 bases from V and 6 bases from J, with 24 bases in between. CDR1 and CDR2 from the germline V gene are LNHDA and SQIVND (reference sequence). This CDR3 is 17 amino acids long. The CDR3 nucleotides are TGTGCCAGTAGTAGCACATTCCGGGACACTAGTAGGGATGGCTACACCTTC. The encoded protein is CASSSTFRDTSRDGYTF.

CDR3 sequence: CASSQAGREGSYEQYF. CDR3 in DNA: TGTGCCAGCAGCCAAGCGGGCAGGGAGGGCTCCTACGAGCAGTACTTC. The rearrangement links TRBV3-1 (or the pseudogene TRBV3-2) to TRBJ2-7, with TRBD2 matching over 7 bases. The V gene end was trimmed by 1 base and the J gene end by 0 bases; junction bases not matched to a gene: 6. This CDR3 spans 16 amino acids. Germline CDR1 reads LGHDT; CDR2 reads YNNKEL (reference sequence).

CDR3 nucleotides: TGTGCCAGCAGCTTAGATGGCGGGGGGAGTACCGGGGAGCTGTTTTTT. Protein: CASSLDGGGSTGELFF. The chain has TRBV7-2 and TRBJ2-2, with TRBD2 matching 8 bases. The CDR3 consists of 16 residues. The germline CDR1 and CDR2 sequences are SGHTA and FQGNSA. The J segment lost 5 bases and the V segment lost 1 base, leaving 6 bases of the junction unmatched.

The chain recombines TRBV7-2 with TRBJ1-1; D may be TRBD1 (5 bases). Germline CDR1 SGHTA, CDR2 FQGNSA. V lost 0 bases, J lost 4 bases, and 12 bases lay in between. The CDR3 is made up of 15 amino acids. The CDR3 loop is CASSLALGGTTEAFF. DNA of the CDR3: TGTGCCAGCAGCTTAGCGCTCGGGGGAACCACTGAAGCTTTCTTT.

J is TRBJ1-2 and V is TRBV2, with 8 positions matching TRBD1. Germline trimming cut 6 bases from V and 3 bases from J; bases unmatched to any gene: 6. This CDR3 is built from 14 residues. The germline V gene encodes CDR1 SNHLY and CDR2 FYNNEI. The CDR3 sequence: CASRELTGDYGYTF. Written as DNA, the CDR3 is TGTGCCAGCAGGGAGTTGACAGGGGACTATGGCTACACCTTC.

The chain recombines TRBV7-2 with TRBJ2-2; possibly TRBD2 for D (5 bases). This CDR3 has 16 residues. With 2 bases removed from V and 0 bases from J, the gap between germline ends came to 10 bases. CDR1 and CDR2 (germline): SGHTA, FQGNSA. CDR3 DNA sequence: TGTGCCAGCAGCTTATTTGGGGAGTCGAACACCGGGGAGCTGTTTTTT. It specifies CASSLFGESNTGELFF.

This chain joins TRBV28 and TRBJ1-2; 7 nucleotides agree with TRBD1. Germline loops: CDR1 MDHEN, CDR2 SYDVKM. CDR3 length: 15 amino acids. Trimming took 6 bases from V and 8 from J; bases not matched to a gene: 15. The CDR3 is CASSPGQAETRGYTF. As DNA, the CDR3 is TGTGCCAGCAGCCCAGGACAGGCAGAGACTAGGGGCTACACCTTC.

This chain joins TRBV29-1 and TRBJ2-3, with a tentative D call TRBD1 (6 bases). The CDR3 runs 12 residues. Germline CDR1 is SQVTM and CDR2 is ANQGSEA. CDR3 in DNA: TGCACCATTCGTGAGGGGGTAGATACGCAGTATTTT. Protein product: CTIREGVDTQYF.

The chain links TRBV4-1 to TRBJ1-2; no firm D call. The germline CDR1 and CDR2 sequences are MGHRA and YSYEKL. The CDR3 is 12 residues long. Trimming left V 6 bases short and J 3 bases short, with 8 bases between. This CDR3 reads CASSGSDYGYTF. The CDR3 coding sequence is TGCGCCAGCAGTGGGAGCGACTATGGCTACACCTTC.

In its sample, this clone was seen a few times. This chain joins TRBV21-1 and TRBJ2-2; TRBD1, the table's D call, was not compared with the DNA. TRBV21-1 is assigned pseudogene status. This CDR3 spans 16 amino acids. The CDR3 coding sequence is TGTGCCAGCAGCAAGCCAGTGGGACAGGGGGTCGGGGAGCTGTTTTTT. Its protein product is CASSKPVGQGVGELFF.

The rearrangement joins TRBV6-5 to TRBJ2-2; 9 positions agree with TRBD1. Losses at the gene ends were 4 bases for V and 2 bases for J; bases not matched to a gene: 2. The CDR3 contains 15 residues. Germline V gene data show CDR1 as MNHEY and CDR2 as SVGAGI. CDR3 protein: CASSLDRGNTGELFF. In DNA, the CDR3 is TGTGCCAGCAGTTTGGACAGGGGAAACACCGGGGAGCTGTTTTTT.

This sequence joins TRBV6-2 or TRBV6-3 and TRBJ1-2; no reliable D call. Germline V gene lookup returns CDR1 MNHEY and CDR2 SVGEGT. The CDR3 has 16 residues. V lost 5 bases, J lost 4 bases, and 20 bases lay in between. The DNA of the CDR3 is TGTGCCAGCAGTGACCTCGGGATTCCCCTTTTCTATGGCTACACCTTC. Protein sequence: CASSDLGIPLFYGYTF.

The V call is TRBV19, the J call TRBJ1-2; TRBD1 is a possible D gene (6 bases). This CDR3 is 17 amino acids long. V lost 6 bases and J lost 3, with 23 bases in between. Germline V lookup: CDR1 LNHDA, CDR2 SQIVND (reference sequence). Here the CDR3 reads CASSPFEGRGTDYGYTF. Here the CDR3 DNA reads TGTGCCAGTAGCCCGTTCGAAGGGAGGGGGACTGACTATGGCTACACCTTC.

The J gene is TRBJ1-2, the V gene TRBV6-1; D is undetermined. The CDR3 consists of 16 residues. Germline loops: CDR1 MNHNS, CDR2 SASEGT. The V end was cut by 3 bases, the J end by 0 bases, with 14 bases between. CDR3 residues: CASSDWNRLSNYGYTF. The CDR3, as DNA: TGTGCCAGCAGTGACTGGAACCGACTTTCTAACTATGGCTACACCTTC.

This clone has a handful of counts. V and J are TRBV19 and TRBJ1-5, with TRBD1 as a possible D gene (5 bases). The germline V gene has CDR1 LNHDA and CDR2 SQIVND (reference sequence). There are 13 residues in the CDR3. V lost 5 bases to trimming and J lost 9 bases, with 14 bases between them. CDR3 amino acids: CASSPGIGGPQHF. CDR3 DNA sequence: TGTGCCAGTAGTCCTGGTATCGGGGGGCCCCAGCATTTT. Full variable domain (remainder filled in from reference TRBV19 and TRBJ1-5): DGGITQSPKYLFRKEGQNVTLSCEQNLNHDAMYWYRQDPGQGLRLIYYSQIVNDFQKGDIAEGYSVSREKKESFPLTVTSAQKNPTAFYLCASSPGIGGPQHFGDGTRLSIL.

The chain employs TRBV3-1 (or the pseudogene TRBV3-2) and TRBJ2-3, with 10 bases lining up with TRBD2. The CDR3 runs to 16 residues. Germline V CDR1 and CDR2: LGHDT, YNNKEL (reference sequence). Trimming took 7 bases from V and 2 from J; bases not matched to a gene: 9. The CDR3 here is CASTRSGGTITDTQYF. The CDR3 DNA follows: TGTGCCAGCACCCGTAGCGGGGGGACAATCACAGATACGCAGTATTTT.

In this sample, this clone turned up a few times. The chain carries TRBV28 and TRBJ1-6, with D uncertain. The CDR3 has 15 amino acids. Germline lookup yields CDR1 MDHEN and CDR2 SYDVKM. Trimming took off 2 bases at V and 10 bases at J, with 15 bases between the two ends. The CDR3, as DNA: TGTGCCAGCAGTTTAAGGCTGGGAGGAAGGTCACCCCTCCACTTT. This encodes CASSLRLGGRSPLHF.

The V gene is TRBV19, the J gene TRBJ1-2, with 9 bases that match TRBD1. The V segment lost 0 bases and the J segment 0 bases; nucleotides outside the gene matches: 11. Germline V gene sequence: CDR1 LNHDA, CDR2 SQIVND (reference sequence). CDR3 length equals 19 residues. The chain's CDR3 is CASSIDRRDRDLTNYGYTF. The CDR3, as DNA: TGTGCCAGTAGTATAGACCGTCGGGACAGGGACCTAACTAACTATGGCTACACCTTC.

The gene calls are TRBV7-3 and TRBJ1-1, with 9 bases matching TRBD1. J lost 4 bases, V lost 4 bases, and 4 bases had no gene match. Germline V gene data show CDR1 as SGHTA and CDR2 as FQGTGA. This CDR3 has 14 residues. The CDR3 region is CASSSGTGTTEAFF. As DNA, the CDR3 is TGTGCCAGCAGCTCCGGGACAGGGACCACTGAAGCTTTCTTT. Full variable domain (missing parts from reference TRBV7-3 and TRBJ1-1): GAGVSQTPSNKVTEKGKYVELRCDPISGHTALYWYRQSLGQGPEFLIYFQGTGAADDSGLPNDRFFAVRPEGSVSTLKIQRTERGDSAVYLCASSSGTGTTEAFFGQGTRLTVV.